This TCR beta chain was recovered during a study of CD8 T cells in ankylosing spondylitis. As to this clonotype: What it binds is not known.

Each TCR beta library was made by quantitative 5'-RACE that incorporated molecular barcodes. Using its own MiXCR run on the 5' RACE reads, TCRdb lists one record per CDR3 protein. The repertoire has 200,000 to 250,000 distinct CDR3 sequences, approximately 20% of them found once; the top ten carry about 42%. Overall study findings and caveats: Ankylosing spondylitis blood seemed to carry a telltale TCR beta motif made of about 8 highly homologous variants.

This CDR3 contains 16 residues. Per germline, CDR1 LGHNA and CDR2 YSLEER. V was cut by 0 bases and J by 7 bases, with 16 bases left in between. Sequencing was done on a sample of blood, either unsorted or a sorted T cell fraction (not recorded which). This receptor was identified in a male donor with ankylosing spondylitis. The J gene is TRBJ2-1, the V gene TRBV4-3; D is unresolved. DNA for the CDR3: TGCGCCAGCAGCCAAGATCGCTACGGTGGCCATAATGAGCAGTTCTTC. Translation: CASSQDRYGGHNEQFF.